The rows below give T cell receptor beta chains drawn from one sample of a study of T-cell memory formation after mild COVID-19. TCRdb fed the 5' RACE reads into MiXCR, producing one record per CDR3 protein. This table holds roughly 110,000 distinct CDR3 sequences, 13% to 15% found once. Sequenced material: PBMCs or a T cell subset sorted from them (not recorded which). Every receptor here comes from a man aged 18 to 30 who had mild COVID-19 (a few samples of this study predate the infection). Cell type and time point are not known. Both conserved end residues are part of each CDR3. The order of the fields is J gene, D gene, V gene, clone size, CDR3 protein, CDR3 DNA. D genes are given only for firm matches. The size entry is marked missing in some rows and otherwise reads once, few, many or a size class.

TRBJ1-3	TRBD1	TRBV10-3	-	CAISEGQGLSGNAIYF	TGTGCCATCAGTGAGGGACAGGGCCTCTCTGGAAACGCCATATATTTT
TRBJ2-2	TRBD1	TRBV11-2	few	CASSLLSIGQGNTGELFF	TGTGCCAGCAGCTTACTTTCTATCGGACAGGGCAACACCGGGGAGCTGTTTTTT
TRBJ2-1	TRBD2	TRBV7-2	-	CASSPLAGESYNEQFF	TGTGCCAGCAGCCCCCTAGCGGGGGAATCCTACAATGAGCAGTTCTTC
TRBJ2-3	TRBD2	TRBV27	-	CASSPGGGLADTQYF	TGTGCCAGCTCACCCGGGGGGGGCCTGGCAGATACGCAGTATTTT
TRBJ2-5	-	TRBV4-2	few	CASSPLERMETQYF	TGTGCCAGCAGCCCCCTTGAACGAATGGAGACCCAGTACTTC
TRBJ2-2	-	TRBV4-1	few	CASSHFTGELFF	TGCGCCAGCAGCCACTTCACCGGGGAGCTGTTTTTT
TRBJ2-3	TRBD1	TRBV25-1	few	CASQRDRGPADTQYF	TGTGCCAGTCAAAGGGACAGGGGGCCTGCAGATACGCAGTATTTT
TRBJ2-7	-	TRBV29-1	many	CSVRQGGPYEQYF	TGCAGCGTTAGACAGGGAGGACCCTACGAGCAGTACTTC
TRBJ2-3	-	TRBV19	-	CASRDKEADTQYF	TGTGCCAGCCGGGACAAAGAGGCAGATACGCAGTATTTT
TRBJ1-5	TRBD1	TRBV7-8	many	CASSPGTGANQPQHF	TGTGCCAGCAGCCCAGGGACAGGGGCCAATCAGCCCCAGCATTTT
TRBJ1-2	-	TRBV7-2	few	CASSLVSYGYTF	TGTGCCAGCAGCTTAGTGTCCTATGGCTACACCTTC
TRBJ2-7	-	TRBV6-5	many	CASSSSTYSYEQYF	TGTGCCAGCAGCTCAAGCACGTACTCCTACGAGCAGTACTTC
TRBJ2-1	TRBD1	TRBV4-3	many	CASSPRQGRIHEQFF	TGCGCCAGCAGCCCGAGACAGGGAAGGATCCATGAGCAGTTCTTC
TRBJ2-5	-	TRBV12-3/TRBV12-4	-	CASSFPGGSETQYF	TGTGCCAGCAGTTTTCCCGGGGGCTCTGAGACCCAGTACTTC
TRBJ1-1	-	TRBV6-5	many	CASSYSISSLAAEAFF	TGTGCCAGCAGTTACTCGATATCTTCATTAGCGGCTGAAGCTTTCTTT
TRBJ2-3	-	TRBV12-3/TRBV12-4	few	CASSLAVLSSTDTQYF	TGTGCCAGCAGTTTAGCTGTGCTATCTAGCACAGATACGCAGTATTTT
TRBJ2-1	TRBD2	TRBV3-1	few	CASSQGLAGEISYNEQFF	TGTGCCAGCAGCCAAGGTCTAGCGGGGGAGATTTCCTACAATGAGCAGTTCTTC